This T cell receptor (beta chain) was recovered during a study of blood T cells in healthy people across ages. A second PCR of 7 to 11 cycles used a sample-barcoded 5' primer and a J-beta primer mix. TCRdb reprocessed the 5' RACE reads with MiXCR, giving one entry per CDR3 protein. The sample records hundreds of thousands of distinct CDR3 sequences, 53% being singletons. V was clipped by 4 bases and J by 6 bases; unmatched bases: 7. CDR1 is DFQATT and CDR2 is SNEGSKA in the germline V gene (reference sequence). CDR3 length: 13 amino acids. Sequencing input: blood. The receptor was isolated from a man older than 75 in good health. The rearrangement uses TRBV20-1 and TRBJ1-2; 8 bases fit TRBD1. CDR3 residues: CSANTDRANGYTF. The DNA of the CDR3 is TGCAGTGCTAACACGGACAGGGCTAATGGCTACACCTTC.